Listed here are 8 T cell receptor beta chains from one sample, sequenced in a study of T cell responses to AZD1222 COVID-19 vaccine. TCRdb keeps only in-frame clones here, not all; method: immunoSEQ multiplex PCR. The repertoire holds fewer than 130,000 clones, with 80% to 90% as singletons. The sample in question was peripheral blood, obtained 28 days after the second AZD1222 dose. All receptors derive from an adult who received the AZD1222 COVID-19 vaccine.

This rearrangement joins TRBV27 to TRBJ2-1, with 12 bases fitting TRBD2. The CDR3 extends over 17 amino acids. CDR1 and CDR2 (germline): MNHEY, SMNVEV (reference sequence). J gave up 4 bases and V 5 bases, and 9 bases lay outside the gene matches. CDR3 in amino acids: CASSPRTSGINYNEQFF. For the CDR3, the DNA is TGTGCCAGCAGTCCCCGGACTAGCGGGATAAATTACAATGAGCAGTTCTTC.

This rearrangement joins TRBV19 to TRBJ1-2; 7 bases match TRBD1. J was trimmed by 3 bases and V by 6 bases; bases with no gene match: 4. The CDR3 has 13 amino acids. CDR1 and CDR2 from the germline V gene are LNHDA and SQIVND (reference sequence). The CDR3 DNA is TGTGCCAGTAGCACTACAGGGGACTATGGCTACACCTTC. This gives the protein CASSTTGDYGYTF.

This clone was counted once. The J gene is TRBJ1-5, the V gene TRBV9; D gene ambiguous. Germline CDR1 reads SGDLS; CDR2 reads YYNGEE. Trimming stripped 3 bases from V and 7 bases from J, with 11 bases between. This CDR3 is 13 amino acids long. CDR3 bases: TGTGCCAGCAGCGCGGACGGCCGGCAGCCCCAGCATTTT. It codes for CASSADGRQPQHF.

CDR3: CASSTLQGTGPGELFF. The CDR3 bases are TGTGCCAGTAGTACCCTTCAGGGGACGGGCCCCGGGGAGCTGTTTTTT. The gene calls are TRBV19 and TRBJ2-2; weak D call: TRBD1 (6 bases). CDR3 size: 16 residues. Trimming cost V 4 bases and J 6 bases, with 18 bases left between them. CDR1 is LNHDA, CDR2 SQIVND, per germline (reference sequence).

This chain links TRBV5-1 with TRBJ2-2; no definite D call. This CDR3 has 12 residues. Looked up from germline, CDR1 is SGHRS and CDR2 is YFSETQ. Trimming removed 3 bases at V and 3 bases at J, with 3 bases between. The CDR3 DNA reads TGCGCCAGCAGCTCAGACACCGGGGAGCTGTTTTTT. This gives the protein CASSSDTGELFF.

This chain connects TRBV9 to TRBJ1-4; D gene ambiguous. Trimming cost V 2 bases and J 8 bases, with 16 bases left between them. This CDR3 is 15 amino acids long. Germline CDR1 is SGDLS and CDR2 is YYNGEE. The CDR3 loop is CASSVRATAREKLFF. CDR3 bases: TGTGCCAGCAGCGTTAGGGCCACCGCGAGGGAAAAACTGTTTTTT.

As DNA, the CDR3 is TGTGCCAGCAGCTTAGGCGATCAAGAGACCCAGTACTTC. It codes for CASSLGDQETQYF. The chain has TRBV5-4 and TRBJ2-5, with D unclear. In germline, CDR1 is SGHNT, CDR2 YYREEE (reference sequence). The CDR3 runs 13 residues. Trimming pared 2 bases from V and 2 bases from J, leaving 7 bases between.

The chain links TRBV12-3 or TRBV12-4 to TRBJ1-2, with D hard to call. V was cut by 5 bases and J by 2 bases, with 6 bases left in between. This CDR3 is 12 amino acids long. CDR3 loop: CASSEQNYGYTF. In DNA form, the CDR3 reads TGTGCCAGCAGTGAACAGAACTATGGCTACACCTTC.